This T cell receptor beta chain derives from a study of tumor-infiltrating lymphocytes in primary liver carcinoma. Study summary: Tumor staging was T1-T3 N0M0; sizes spanned about 4.2 to 11 cm across. The study obtained roughly 3.5 to 7.5 million productive TCRbeta reads per sample, similar across tissue types.

Germline DNA was also extracted, and blood RNA derived from unsorted whole blood. Constant-region priming of approximately 500 ng total RNA yielded TCR beta cDNA. Construction of TCR beta libraries relied on three successive nested multiplex PCR rounds employing slightly modified ARM-PCR. TRBV1-TRBV30 forward and Cbeta reverse primers drove the first two roughly 10-cycle rounds. In TCRdb, the multiplex PCR reads were re-called with MiXCR into one record per CDR3 protein. The sample contains some 180,000 distinct CDR3 sequences, 50% to 75% of which appear only once. As concerns this clonotype: Its antigen is unidentified. At one end, the junction sequence differs from germline, possibly due to a read error.

The CDR3 spans 16 residues. Germline V CDR1 and CDR2: SGHAT, FQNNGV. Points from the study as a whole: Compared with tumor region pairs, tumor-adjacent and tumor-blood pairs overlapped less. Top-250-clone fractions were significantly higher in tumors than in blood (p = 0.039).

The specimen sequenced was peripheral blood. The sequence derives from a man aged 40-55 years with primary liver carcinoma and hepatitis B virus infection. V gene TRBV11-2 combines with J gene TRBJ2-3; the D gene is possibly TRBD2 (5 bases). This chain's CDR3 is CVSSLSLVGVVDTQYF. The CDR3 region has the DNA TGTGTCAGCAGCTTAAGCCTAGTGGGAGTGGTAGATACGCAGTATTTT.